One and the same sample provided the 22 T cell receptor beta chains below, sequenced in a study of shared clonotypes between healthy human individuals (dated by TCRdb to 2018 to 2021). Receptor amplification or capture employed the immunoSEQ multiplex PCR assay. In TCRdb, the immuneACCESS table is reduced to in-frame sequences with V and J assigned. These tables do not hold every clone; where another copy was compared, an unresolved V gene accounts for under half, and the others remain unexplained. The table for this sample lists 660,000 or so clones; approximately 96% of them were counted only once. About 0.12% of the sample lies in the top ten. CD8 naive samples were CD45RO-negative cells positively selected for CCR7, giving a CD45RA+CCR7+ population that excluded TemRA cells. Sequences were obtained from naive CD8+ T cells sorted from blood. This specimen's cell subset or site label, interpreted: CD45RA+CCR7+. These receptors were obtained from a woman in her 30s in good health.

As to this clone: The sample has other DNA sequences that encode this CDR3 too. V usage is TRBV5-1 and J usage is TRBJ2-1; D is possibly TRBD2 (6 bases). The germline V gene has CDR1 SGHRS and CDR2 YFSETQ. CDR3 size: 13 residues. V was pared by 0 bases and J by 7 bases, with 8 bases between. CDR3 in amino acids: CASSLAGVNEQFF. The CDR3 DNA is TGCGCCAGCAGCTTGGCGGGAGTGAATGAGCAGTTCTTC.

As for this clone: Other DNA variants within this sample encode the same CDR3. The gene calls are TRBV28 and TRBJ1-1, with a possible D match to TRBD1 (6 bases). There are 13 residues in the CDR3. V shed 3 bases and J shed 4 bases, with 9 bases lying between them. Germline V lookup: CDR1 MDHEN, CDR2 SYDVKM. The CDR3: CASSLGGLTEAFF. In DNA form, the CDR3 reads TGTGCCAGCAGTTTGGGGGGCCTCACTGAAGCTTTCTTT.

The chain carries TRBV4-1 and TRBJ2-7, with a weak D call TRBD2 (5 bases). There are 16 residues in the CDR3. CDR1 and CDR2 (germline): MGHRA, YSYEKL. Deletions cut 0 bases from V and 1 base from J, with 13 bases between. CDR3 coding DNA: TGCGCCAGCAGCCAAGATGGGGTGGACTGGTCCTACGAGCAGTACTTC. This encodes CASSQDGVDWSYEQYF.

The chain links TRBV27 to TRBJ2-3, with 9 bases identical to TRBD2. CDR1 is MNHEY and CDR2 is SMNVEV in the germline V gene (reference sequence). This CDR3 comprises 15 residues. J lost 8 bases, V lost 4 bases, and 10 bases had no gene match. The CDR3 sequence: CASSSGLAGRGTQYF. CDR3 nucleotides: TGTGCCAGCAGTTCGGGACTAGCAGGGCGGGGTACGCAGTATTTT.

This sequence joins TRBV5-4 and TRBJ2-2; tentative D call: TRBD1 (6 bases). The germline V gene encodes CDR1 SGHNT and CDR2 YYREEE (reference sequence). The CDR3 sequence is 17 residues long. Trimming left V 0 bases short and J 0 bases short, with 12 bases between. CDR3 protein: CASSLETGLSNTGELFF. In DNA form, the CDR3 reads TGTGCCAGCAGCTTGGAGACAGGCCTTTCGAACACCGGGGAGCTGTTTTTT.

CDR3 in DNA: TGCGCCAGCAGCCGGGCCGACCAGGGAGATGAGACCCAGTACTTC. This codes for CASSRADQGDETQYF. This chain joins TRBV5-1 and TRBJ2-5; the D call may be TRBD1 or TRBD2 (5 bases each). The CDR3 length is 15 residues. Trimming left V 4 bases short and J 5 bases short, with 18 bases between. CDR1 SGHRS and CDR2 YFSETQ come from the germline V gene.

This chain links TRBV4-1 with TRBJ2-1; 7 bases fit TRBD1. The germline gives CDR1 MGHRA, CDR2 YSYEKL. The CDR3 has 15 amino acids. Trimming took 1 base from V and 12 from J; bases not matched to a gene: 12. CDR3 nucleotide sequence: TGCGCCAGCAGCCAAGGCCGGGACAGCCGGTCGGGGCAGTTCTTC. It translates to CASSQGRDSRSGQFF.

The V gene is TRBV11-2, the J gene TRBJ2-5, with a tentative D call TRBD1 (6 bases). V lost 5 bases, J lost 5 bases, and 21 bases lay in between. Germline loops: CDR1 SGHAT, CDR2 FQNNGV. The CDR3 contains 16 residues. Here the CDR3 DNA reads TGTGCCAGCAGCCTCCACGAGGGGGTAGGGTGGGAGACCCAGTACTTC. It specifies CASSLHEGVGWETQYF.

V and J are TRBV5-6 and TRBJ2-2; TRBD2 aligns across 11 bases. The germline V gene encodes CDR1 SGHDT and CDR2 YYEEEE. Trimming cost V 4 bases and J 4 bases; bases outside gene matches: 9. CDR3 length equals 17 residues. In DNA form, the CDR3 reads TGTGCCAGCAGCGAGTTAGCGGGAGGGCCGAGCACCGGGGAGCTGTTTTTT. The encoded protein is CASSELAGGPSTGELFF. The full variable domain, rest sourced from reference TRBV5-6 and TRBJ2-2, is DAGVTQSPTHLIKTRGQQVTLRCSPKSGHDTVSWYQQALGQGPQFIFQYYEEEERQRGNFPDRFSGHQFPNYSSELNVNALLLGDSALYLCASSELAGGPSTGELFFGEGSRLTVL.

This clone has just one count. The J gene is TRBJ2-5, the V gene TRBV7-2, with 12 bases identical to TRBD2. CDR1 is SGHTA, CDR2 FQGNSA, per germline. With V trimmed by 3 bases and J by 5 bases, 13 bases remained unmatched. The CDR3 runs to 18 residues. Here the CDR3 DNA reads TGTGCCAGCAGCTTTGTTGGCCTAGCGGGAGGGAGGATGGAGACCCAGTACTTC. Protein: CASSFVGLAGGRMETQYF.

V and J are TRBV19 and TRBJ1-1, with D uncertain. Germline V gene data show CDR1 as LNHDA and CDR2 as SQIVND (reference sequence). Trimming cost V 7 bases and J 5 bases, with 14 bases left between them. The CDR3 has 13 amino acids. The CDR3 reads CASTPIGGTEAFF. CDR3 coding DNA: TGTGCCAGTACCCCGATCGGTGGGACTGAAGCTTTCTTT.

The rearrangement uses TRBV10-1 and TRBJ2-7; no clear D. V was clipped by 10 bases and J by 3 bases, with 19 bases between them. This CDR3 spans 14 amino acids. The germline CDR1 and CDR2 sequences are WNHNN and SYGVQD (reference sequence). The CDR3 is CATIQQRYDYEQYF. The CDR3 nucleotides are TGCGCCACCATCCAACAGCGCTATGACTACGAGCAGTACTTC.

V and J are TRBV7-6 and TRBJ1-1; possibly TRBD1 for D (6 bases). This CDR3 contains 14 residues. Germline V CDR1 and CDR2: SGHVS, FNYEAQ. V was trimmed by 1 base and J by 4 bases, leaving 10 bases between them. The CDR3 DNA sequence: TGTGCCAGCAGCTTAGAAGGGGGAGGCACTGAAGCTTTCTTT. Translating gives CASSLEGGGTEAFF.

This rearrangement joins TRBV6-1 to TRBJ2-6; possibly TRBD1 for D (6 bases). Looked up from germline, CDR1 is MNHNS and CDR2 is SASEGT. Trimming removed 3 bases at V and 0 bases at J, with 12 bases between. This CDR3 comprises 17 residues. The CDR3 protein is CASSDYRDLSGANVLTF. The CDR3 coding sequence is TGTGCCAGCAGTGACTACAGGGACCTCTCTGGGGCCAACGTCCTGACTTTC.

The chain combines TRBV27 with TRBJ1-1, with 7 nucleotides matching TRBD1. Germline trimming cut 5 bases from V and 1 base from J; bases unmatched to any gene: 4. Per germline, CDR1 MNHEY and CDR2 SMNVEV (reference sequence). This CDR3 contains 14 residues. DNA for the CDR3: TGTGCCAGCAGTCACAGGGGTGCGAACACTGAAGCTTTCTTT. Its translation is CASSHRGANTEAFF.

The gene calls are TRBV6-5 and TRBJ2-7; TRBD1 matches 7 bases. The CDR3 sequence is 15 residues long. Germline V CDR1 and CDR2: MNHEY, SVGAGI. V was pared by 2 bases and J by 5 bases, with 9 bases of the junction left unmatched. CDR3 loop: CASSYVGQDQDEQYF. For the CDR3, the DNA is TGTGCCAGCAGTTACGTTGGACAGGATCAAGACGAGCAGTACTTC.

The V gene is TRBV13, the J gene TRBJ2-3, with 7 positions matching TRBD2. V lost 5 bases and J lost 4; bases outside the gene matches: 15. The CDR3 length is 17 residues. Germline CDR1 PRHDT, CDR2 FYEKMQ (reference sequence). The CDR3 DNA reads TGTGCCAGCAGCCCACCTGAGGGGAGGGCTATCGCAGATACGCAGTATTTT. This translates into CASSPPEGRAIADTQYF.

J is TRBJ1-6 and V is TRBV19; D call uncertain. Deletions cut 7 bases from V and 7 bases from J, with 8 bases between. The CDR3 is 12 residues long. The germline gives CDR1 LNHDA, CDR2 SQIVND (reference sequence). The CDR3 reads CASTTGNSPLHF. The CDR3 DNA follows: TGTGCCAGTACCACCGGGAATTCACCCCTCCACTTT.

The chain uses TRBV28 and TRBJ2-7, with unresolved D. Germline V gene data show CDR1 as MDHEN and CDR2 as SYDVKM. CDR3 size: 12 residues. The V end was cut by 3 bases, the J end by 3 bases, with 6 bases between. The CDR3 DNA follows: TGTGCCAGCAGTTTCGACGTCTACGAGCAGTACTTC. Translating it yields CASSFDVYEQYF.

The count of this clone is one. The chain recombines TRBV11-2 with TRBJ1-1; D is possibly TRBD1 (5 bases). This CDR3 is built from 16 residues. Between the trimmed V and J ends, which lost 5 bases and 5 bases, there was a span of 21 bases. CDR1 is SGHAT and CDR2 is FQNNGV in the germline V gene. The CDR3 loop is CASSQVARGSGTEAFF. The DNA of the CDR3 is TGTGCCAGCAGCCAGGTCGCTAGGGGCAGTGGGACTGAAGCTTTCTTT.

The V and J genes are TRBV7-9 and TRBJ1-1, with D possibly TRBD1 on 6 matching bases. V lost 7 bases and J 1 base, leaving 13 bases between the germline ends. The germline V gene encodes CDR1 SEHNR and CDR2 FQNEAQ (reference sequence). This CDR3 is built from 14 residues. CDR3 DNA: TGTGCCAGCACCGGGGGCCGGCCGAACACTGAAGCTTTCTTT. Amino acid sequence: CASTGGRPNTEAFF.

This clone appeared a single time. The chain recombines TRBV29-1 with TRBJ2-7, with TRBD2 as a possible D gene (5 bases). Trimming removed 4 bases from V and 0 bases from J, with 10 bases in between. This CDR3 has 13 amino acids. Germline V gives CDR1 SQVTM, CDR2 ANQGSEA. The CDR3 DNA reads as TGCAGCGTTGTACGTCGGGACTCCTACGAGCAGTACTTC. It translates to CSVVRRDSYEQYF.